These 6 T cell receptor beta chains came from one sample sequenced in a study of Ad26.COV2.S vaccination and SARS-CoV-2 variants. The repertoire was sequenced with immunoSEQ multiplex PCR; TCRdb's copy has only in-frame clones and lacks some. The profile shows fewer than 900,000 clones, more than 80% of them singletons. Described treatment: roughly 19 received Ad26.COV2.S at low or high dose, single or two shots; a few received placebo; per-sample allocation not given. Each sample was drawn 63 days after the first injection (of vaccine or placebo). This specimen was peripheral blood, taken in a trial of Ad26.COV2.S vaccine versus placebo. The receptors originated from a person aged 18 to 59 who received the Ad26.COV2.S COVID-19 vaccine or a placebo.

This clone was counted once. The chain employs TRBV27 and TRBJ2-2, with D perhaps being TRBD1 or TRBD2 (7 bases each). Germline lookup yields CDR1 MNHEY and CDR2 SMNVEV (reference sequence). With 0 bases removed from V and 3 bases from J, the gap between germline ends came to 11 bases. The CDR3 is 16 residues long. CDR3 in amino acids: CASSLSSGGDTGELFF. In DNA, the CDR3 is TGTGCCAGCAGTTTATCGTCAGGGGGGGACACCGGGGAGCTGTTTTTT.

The rearrangement joins TRBV7-8 to TRBJ2-5, with a tentative D call TRBD2 (5 bases). The CDR3 runs 14 residues. The V end lost 5 bases, the J end lost 2 bases, and 12 bases lay between the germline ends. Germline-derived CDR1 and CDR2 are SGHVS and FQNEAQ. The CDR3 sequence: CASSPYEGQETQYF. The CDR3 region has the DNA TGTGCCAGCAGCCCCTATGAGGGTCAAGAGACCCAGTACTTC. Looking up the rest from reference TRBV7-8 and TRBJ2-5 gives the full variable domain: GAGVSQSPRYKVAKRGQDVALRCDPISGHVSLFWYQQALGQGPEFLTYFQNEAQLDKSGLPSDRFFAERPEGSVSTLKIQRTQQEDSAVYLCASSPYEGQETQYFGPGTRLLVL.

This clone was recorded once. The rearrangement uses TRBV30 and TRBJ2-7; the D gene is possibly TRBD2 (7 bases). CDR1 GTSNPN and CDR2 SVGIG come from the germline V gene (reference sequence). V was trimmed by 2 bases and J by 7 bases, leaving 12 bases between them. The CDR3 is made up of 12 amino acids. Here the CDR3 DNA reads TGTGCCTGGAGTCTACAGGGAGGGGAGCAGTACTTC. It codes for CAWSLQGGEQYF.

J is TRBJ2-7 and V is TRBV4-3; D is unresolved. The CDR3 covers 15 residues. Germline values: CDR1 LGHNA, CDR2 YSLEER. V dropped 1 base and J dropped 1 base, with 11 bases sitting between them. CDR3 loop: CASSQAVAPSYEQYF. The DNA for the CDR3 is TGCGCCAGCAGCCAAGCGGTGGCACCTTCCTACGAGCAGTACTTC.

The chain uses TRBV5-4 and TRBJ1-6; D is unclear. V lost 0 bases and J 9 bases, leaving 7 bases between the germline ends. The CDR3 has 13 amino acids. Germline CDR1 SGHNT, CDR2 YYREEE (reference sequence). CDR3 bases: TGTGCCAGCAGCTTGGAGGTCGGTTCACCCCTCCACTTT. Translated: CASSLEVGSPLHF.

This clone appeared a single time. The rearrangement joins TRBV7-8 to TRBJ2-3; 10 bases match TRBD1. Germline assignment: CDR1 SGHVS and CDR2 FQNEAQ. With 5 bases clipped from V and 1 base from J, the junction kept 6 bases outside the gene matches. The CDR3 is made up of 16 amino acids. CDR3 bases: TGTGCCAGCAGCAAGGCCGGGACAGGGGGCACAGATACGCAGTATTTT. Translation gives CASSKAGTGGTDTQYF.